This TCR beta chain was recorded in a study of regulatory T cells in long-lasting Graves disease. The study's findings and limits: Persistent patients shared more public clonotypes (under 3,000) than newly diagnosed patients (about 1,000). Lower TCR diversity was seen in persistent Graves' patients than in newly diagnosed ones.

Noted time point: persistent/refractory GD, antithyroid drugs over 5 years with positive TRAb. Making the TCR library involved RNA that had been extracted from PBMCs. From each patient, around 10 milliliters of peripheral blood was drawn and collected into an EDTA anticoagulant tube. This clonotype was detected many times. Its antigen remains unidentified. Trimming removed 5 bases from V and 1 base from J, with 17 bases in between. The CDR3 has 16 residues. Germline V lookup: CDR1 SGHTA, CDR2 FQGNSA. Sequencing libraries for TCR beta were prepared with iRepertoire HTBI primers and Arm-PCR of CDR3 regions. In TCRdb, the multiplex PCR reads were re-called with MiXCR into one record per CDR3 protein. The sample consists of roughly 300,000 distinct CDR3 sequences, roughly a fifth of them appearing once.

The chain employs TRBV7-2 and TRBJ2-5, with a tentative D call TRBD1 (6 bases). The material was peripheral blood mononuclear cells (PBMCs), obtained when the disease was refractory, from a patient treated with antithyroid drugs. The clonotype comes from a female donor with Graves disease. The CDR3 reads CASSTNPGQSQETQYF. DNA for the CDR3: TGTGCCAGCAGCACAAACCCCGGACAGTCCCAAGAGACCCAGTACTTC.